This T cell receptor beta chain was recorded in a study of T cells in Graves' hyperthyroidism and ophthalmopathy. Stable disease denoted Graves' hyperthyroidism without ophthalmopathy progression within 18 months. Those patients with uncontrolled infection, other autoimmune disease, pregnancy or lactation were excluded. Details on this clonotype: Its antigen is unidentified. The missing conserved phenylalanine or tryptophan at the end of this CDR3 makes a read error likely.

The CDR3 length is 15 residues. The germline gives CDR1 SNHLY, CDR2 FYNNEI. Trimming took off 5 bases at V and 3 bases at J, with 17 bases between the two ends. There were TCR beta CDR3 regions amplified from RNA transcripts. RT-PCR in the first round (using the HTBI primer set) targeted the TCR CDR3. TCRdb called the multiplex PCR reads again in MiXCR, with one record for every CDR3 protein. The sample gives 450,000 to 700,000 distinct CDR3 sequences, around 46% of which show up once; around 7.7% is in the top ten. Study-wide results and caveats: From stable hyperthyroidism, ophthalmopathy was separated by a 13 V-J model. The model made its ophthalmopathy prediction, and onset followed a median around 6.9 months later.

The receptor's source is a woman younger than 30 with Graves' hyperthyroidism. Material: peripheral blood or thyroid tissue (not recorded which). The V and J genes are TRBV2 and TRBJ2-7; TRBD2 might be the D (7 bases). The CDR3 reads CASSYAGGPYYEQYS. In nucleotides, the CDR3 is TGTGCCAGCAGTTACGCCGGGGGGCCTTACTACGAGCAGTACTCC.